The 27 T cell receptor beta chains in this list originate from one sample, sequenced in a study of T cells in Graves' hyperthyroidism and ophthalmopathy. What was amplified from RNA transcripts were TCR beta CDR3 regions. HTBI primers drove first-round RT-PCR of the TCR CDR3. TCRdb reanalysed the multiplex PCR reads using MiXCR and keeps one entry per CDR3 protein. The sample includes 500,000 or so distinct CDR3 sequences, roughly 18% of them seen just once. The sequencing input was blood. These receptors all come from a woman between 18 and 29 years old with Graves' ophthalmopathy.

The V call is TRBV9, the J call TRBJ2-1; 7 bases align to TRBD1. V gave up 6 bases and J gave up 2 bases; unmatched junction bases: 2. Looked up from germline, CDR1 is SGDLS and CDR2 is YYNGEE. The CDR3 loop spans 13 amino acids. The CDR3 loop is CASNRGTYNEQFF. The CDR3 region has the DNA TGTGCCAGCAACAGGGGAACCTACAATGAGCAGTTCTTC.

This clonotype was recorded at least ten times. The V gene is TRBV27, the J gene TRBJ1-1, with D perhaps matching TRBD1 (5 bases). V gave up 5 bases and J gave up 5 bases, with 21 bases separating them. The CDR3 extends over 16 amino acids. Germline lookup yields CDR1 MNHEY and CDR2 SMNVEV (reference sequence). The DNA of the CDR3 is TGTGCCAGCAGTCTATACGCCTCCACAGGAAGTACTGAAGCTTTCTTT. Protein product: CASSLYASTGSTEAFF.

This clonotype has ten or more counts. As DNA, the CDR3 is TGTGCCATCAAGGGGGGACAGTTGAACACTGAAGCTTTCTTT. Its protein is CAIKGGQLNTEAFF. The J gene is TRBJ1-1, the V gene TRBV10-3, with TRBD1 identical over 7 bases. CDR1 and CDR2 (germline): ENHRY, SYGVKD. V trimming: 7 bases; J trimming: 0 bases; junction bases outside the gene matches: 5. The CDR3 consists of 14 residues.

The table lists this clonotype with a few counts. The rearrangement joins TRBV6-2 or TRBV6-3 to TRBJ1-2; D gene uncertain. V gave up 6 bases and J gave up 4 bases, with 12 bases separating them. CDR1 and CDR2 (germline): MNHEY, SVGEGT. The CDR3 consists of 13 residues. CDR3 sequence (DNA): TGTGCCAGCAGATCAGTCGGTACCTATGGCTACACCTTC. Its protein is CASRSVGTYGYTF.

This clonotype showed up many times. The chain recombines TRBV4-3 with TRBJ1-4, with TRBD1 identical over 11 bases. Trimming at V came to 4 bases and at J to 8 bases, leaving 6 bases not matched to a gene. Per germline, CDR1 LGHNA and CDR2 YSLEER. The CDR3 is 15 amino acids. The CDR3 sequence is CASSRGDRGGEKLFF. The CDR3 bases are TGCGCCAGCAGCCGAGGGGACAGGGGGGGAGAAAAACTGTTTTTT.

In its sample, this clonotype was seen many times. This chain uses TRBV11-2 with TRBJ2-7, with D perhaps matching TRBD1 (6 bases). V dropped 5 bases and J dropped 6 bases, with 14 bases sitting between them. The CDR3 is 13 amino acids. Germline V CDR1 and CDR2: SGHAT, FQNNGV. CDR3 loop: CASSADSTIEQYF. The CDR3, as DNA: TGTGCCAGCAGCGCGGACAGTACAATCGAGCAGTACTTC.

As regards this clonotype: An end of the junction differs from the germline gene, which may be a read error. This chain links TRBV9 with TRBJ2-7, with D perhaps given as TRBD1 or TRBD2 (6 bases each). CDR1 is SGDLS and CDR2 is YYNGEE in the germline V gene. The CDR3 runs 15 residues. The DNA of the CDR3 is TGTGCCAGCAGCGTAGCCTTGGGGGGCTCCTACGAGCAGCACTTC. This codes for CASSVALGGSYEQHF.

This clonotype was observed at least ten times. The chain couples TRBV5-1 to TRBJ2-3, with 13 bases identical to TRBD2. Germline CDR1 and CDR2: SGHRS and YFSETQ. The trim removed 0 bases at V and 0 bases at J, leaving 4 bases unmatched. This CDR3 region has 18 residues. The CDR3 reads CASSLALAGGISTDTQYF. In DNA, the CDR3 is TGCGCCAGCAGCTTGGCACTAGCGGGGGGGATAAGCACAGATACGCAGTATTTT.

The chain has TRBV6-1 and TRBJ2-1, with TRBD1 matching 7 bases. J was trimmed by 3 bases and V by 10 bases; bases with no gene match: 15. From germline, CDR1 is MNHNS and CDR2 SASEGT. The CDR3 length is 16 residues. CDR3 coding DNA: TGTGCCACTACCCGATACAGGGGCGTGAACTACAATGAGCAGTTCTTC. Protein: CATTRYRGVNYNEQFF.

Many counts were recorded for this clonotype. V is TRBV20-1 and J is TRBJ2-1, with D unresolved. Germline CDR1 DFQATT, CDR2 SNEGSKA (reference sequence). The CDR3 runs to 10 residues. The CDR3 loop reads CSTGYNEQFF. The CDR3 DNA follows: TGCAGCACGGGCTACAATGAGCAGTTCTTC.

This clonotype was seen ten or more times. The J gene is TRBJ1-2, the V gene TRBV11-2; D is perhaps TRBD1 (5 bases). This CDR3 is 15 amino acids long. Germline values: CDR1 SGHAT, CDR2 FQNNGV. V gave up 1 base and J gave up 10 bases, with 19 bases separating them. In DNA, the CDR3 is TGTGCCAGCAGCTTAGGAGGGACGCCTGCCAATGTCTACACCTTC. Translated, it gives CASSLGGTPANVYTF.

This clonotype was observed a few times. A much larger clone lies one base from this, so it may be a read error. The chain combines TRBV5-8 with TRBJ2-6; D possibly corresponds to TRBD1 (5 bases). The V and J ends lost 4 bases and 0 bases respectively, with 8 bases between them. The germline gives CDR1 SGHTS, CDR2 YDEGEE. The CDR3 is 15 amino acids. CDR3: CASSHDSSGANVLTF. As DNA, the CDR3 is TGTGCCAGCAGCCATGACAGCTCTGGGGCCAACGTCCTGACTTTC.

The CDR3 DNA sequence: TGTGCCAGCAGTTTATATGACAGAAGCTCCTACAATGAGCAGTTCTTC. Translating gives CASSLYDRSSYNEQFF. The chain employs TRBV27 and TRBJ2-1; tentative D call: TRBD1 (5 bases). The germline V gene encodes CDR1 MNHEY and CDR2 SMNVEV (reference sequence). Trimming pared 1 base from V and 0 bases from J, leaving 10 bases between. There are 16 residues in the CDR3.

The chain links TRBV7-2 to TRBJ2-1; 8 nucleotides line up with TRBD2. Per the germline V gene, CDR1 is SGHTA and CDR2 is FQGNSA. J was trimmed by 7 bases and V by 5 bases; bases with no gene match: 13. CDR3 size: 16 residues. For the CDR3, the DNA is TGTGCCAGCAGCACGTCGACGGGAGGGCCGGGGAATGAGCAGTTCTTC. Encoded protein: CASSTSTGGPGNEQFF.

This clonotype was seen ten or more times. The chain couples TRBV20-1 to TRBJ1-1; 8 bases align to TRBD1. V lost 5 bases and J lost 0; bases outside the gene matches: 5. This CDR3 spans 14 amino acids. Germline V gene lookup returns CDR1 DFQATT and CDR2 SNEGSKA (reference sequence). CDR3 protein: CSAYDRGMNTEAFF. The CDR3 region has the DNA TGCAGTGCTTACGACAGGGGAATGAACACTGAAGCTTTCTTT.

This clonotype was detected ten times or more. This chain uses TRBV28 with TRBJ2-5; 8 nucleotides line up with TRBD1. The V and J ends lost 1 base and 3 bases, in that order; junction bases with no gene match: 4. This CDR3 is 15 amino acids long. Germline loops: CDR1 MDHEN, CDR2 SYDVKM. This CDR3 is CASSLYGQGEETQYF. The CDR3 DNA reads as TGTGCCAGCAGTTTATACGGACAGGGTGAAGAGACCCAGTACTTC.

This clonotype was counted many times. The J gene is TRBJ1-6, the V gene TRBV2; 11 bases map to TRBD1. Germline values: CDR1 SNHLY, CDR2 FYNNEI. This CDR3 is built from 15 residues. J gave up 5 bases and V 6 bases, and 3 bases lay outside the gene matches. In nucleotides, the CDR3 is TGTGCCAGCAGAAGGACAGGGGGCGATAATTCACCCCTCCACTTT. It yields the protein CASRRTGGDNSPLHF.

The chain combines TRBV5-1 with TRBJ1-5, with D perhaps matching TRBD1 (6 bases). V dropped 4 bases and J dropped 6 bases, with 17 bases sitting between them. The germline CDR1 and CDR2 sequences are SGHRS and YFSETQ. The CDR3 is 15 residues long. The CDR3 here is CASSTWGGAGQPQHF. DNA for the CDR3: TGCGCCAGCAGCACGTGGGGGGGCGCGGGTCAGCCCCAGCATTTT.

This clonotype was seen only a few times. The chain recombines TRBV28 with TRBJ2-5; TRBD1 agrees at 8 bases. With V trimmed by 6 bases and J by 3 bases, 6 bases remained unmatched. The germline V gene has CDR1 MDHEN and CDR2 SYDVKM. This CDR3 is 14 amino acids long. In DNA form, the CDR3 reads TGTGCCAGCAGGGTGGACAGGGTAGAAGAGACCCAGTACTTC. It codes for CASRVDRVEETQYF.

This clonotype was found many times. J is TRBJ2-1 and V is TRBV4-3; 9 bases line up with TRBD2. V lost 1 base to trimming and J lost 4 bases; unmatched junction nucleotides: 5. The CDR3 sequence is 16 residues long. CDR1 and CDR2 from the germline V gene are LGHNA and YSLEER. The CDR3 DNA reads as TGCGCCAGCAGCCAAGTAGCTAGCGGGACGTACAATGAGCAGTTCTTC. Encoded protein: CASSQVASGTYNEQFF.

This chain links TRBV30 with TRBJ1-6; 8 bases are a match to TRBD1. V shed 1 base and J 6 bases; nucleotides not matched to a gene: 2. Looked up from germline, CDR1 is GTSNPN and CDR2 is SVGIG (reference sequence). This CDR3 contains 14 residues. The CDR3 region is CAWSAGQANSPLHF. Here the CDR3 DNA reads TGTGCCTGGAGTGCGGGACAGGCTAATTCACCCCTCCACTTT.

At least ten counts were recorded for this clonotype. The rearrangement joins TRBV27 to TRBJ1-2; a weak D match, TRBD1 (5 bases). Deletions cut 3 bases from V and 0 bases from J, with 11 bases between. The CDR3 totals 15 residues. CDR1 MNHEY and CDR2 SMNVEV come from the germline V gene (reference sequence). The CDR3 coding sequence is TGTGCCAGCAGTTTGAGGGGCCAAGCTAACTATGGCTACACCTTC. Its protein product is CASSLRGQANYGYTF.

This clonotype has a count of ten or more. The J gene is TRBJ2-5, the V gene TRBV4-1; TRBD2 matches at 15 bases. V lost 3 bases and J lost 2; bases outside the gene matches: 4. Germline V lookup: CDR1 MGHRA, CDR2 YSYEKL. The CDR3 is made up of 17 amino acids. CDR3 residues: CASSQGLAGGLQETQYF. The CDR3, as DNA: TGCGCCAGCAGCCAGGGACTAGCGGGGGGTTTACAAGAGACCCAGTACTTC.

At least ten counts were recorded for this clonotype. The chain has TRBV6-1 and TRBJ2-3; TRBD2 matches at 10 bases. From germline, CDR1 is MNHNS and CDR2 SASEGT. This CDR3 is built from 19 residues. V lost 0 bases and J lost 5; bases outside the gene matches: 14. CDR3 amino acids: CASSEALVAGGGRGDTQYF. The CDR3 nucleotides are TGTGCCAGCAGTGAAGCGCTGGTAGCGGGGGGTGGGCGTGGAGATACGCAGTATTTT.

The V gene is TRBV27, the J gene TRBJ1-2, with 8 bases matching TRBD1. Germline V gene sequence: CDR1 MNHEY, CDR2 SMNVEV (reference sequence). The CDR3 consists of 15 residues. Trimming took 6 bases from V and 4 from J; bases not matched to a gene: 10. CDR3 region: CASRGRDRPLYGYTF. The CDR3 nucleotides are TGTGCCAGCAGGGGACGGGACAGGCCCCTCTATGGCTACACCTTC.

This chain links TRBV28 with TRBJ2-1; D is unresolved. In germline, CDR1 is MDHEN, CDR2 SYDVKM. The V end lost 4 bases, the J end lost 12 bases, and 16 bases lay between the germline ends. The CDR3 covers 13 residues. CDR3 in amino acids: CASSSYAMGGQFF. The CDR3 coding sequence is TGTGCCAGCAGTTCCTATGCGATGGGTGGGCAGTTCTTC.

The V call is TRBV7-6, the J call TRBJ1-2; 9 bases align to TRBD1. The germline CDR1 and CDR2 sequences are SGHVS and FNYEAQ. The CDR3 runs to 14 residues. The trim removed 2 bases at V and 7 bases at J, leaving 5 bases unmatched. CDR3 loop: CASSLLDRGGGYTF. CDR3 sequence (DNA): TGTGCCAGCAGCTTACTGGACAGGGGCGGTGGCTACACCTTC.